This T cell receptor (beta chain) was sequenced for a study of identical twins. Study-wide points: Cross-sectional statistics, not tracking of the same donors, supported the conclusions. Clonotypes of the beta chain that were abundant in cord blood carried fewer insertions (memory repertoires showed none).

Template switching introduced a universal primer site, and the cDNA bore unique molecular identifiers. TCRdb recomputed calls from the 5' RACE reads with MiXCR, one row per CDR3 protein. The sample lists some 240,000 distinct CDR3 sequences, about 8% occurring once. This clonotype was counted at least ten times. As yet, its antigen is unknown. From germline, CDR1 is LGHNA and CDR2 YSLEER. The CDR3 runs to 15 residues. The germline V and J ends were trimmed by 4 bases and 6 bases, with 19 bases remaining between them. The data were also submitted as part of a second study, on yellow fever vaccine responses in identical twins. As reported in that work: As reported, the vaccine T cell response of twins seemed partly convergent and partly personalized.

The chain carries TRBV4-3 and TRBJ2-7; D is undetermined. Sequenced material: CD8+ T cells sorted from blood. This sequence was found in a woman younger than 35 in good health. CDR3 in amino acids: CASSPDPAPEIEQYF. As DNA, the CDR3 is TGCGCCAGCAGCCCGGATCCAGCCCCCGAGATCGAGCAGTACTTC.